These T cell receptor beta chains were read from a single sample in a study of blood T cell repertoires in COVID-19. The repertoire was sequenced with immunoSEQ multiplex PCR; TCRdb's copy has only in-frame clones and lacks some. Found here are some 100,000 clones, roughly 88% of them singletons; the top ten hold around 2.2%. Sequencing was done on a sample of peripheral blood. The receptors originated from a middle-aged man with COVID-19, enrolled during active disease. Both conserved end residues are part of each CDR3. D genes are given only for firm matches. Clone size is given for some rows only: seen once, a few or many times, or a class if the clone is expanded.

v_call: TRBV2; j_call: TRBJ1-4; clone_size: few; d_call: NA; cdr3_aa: CASKRGSATNEKLFF; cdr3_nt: TGTGCCAGCAAGCGGGGGTCGGCAACTAATGAAAAACTGTTTTTT
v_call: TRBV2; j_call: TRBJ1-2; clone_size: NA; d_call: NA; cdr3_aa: CASSRTWGGYGYTF; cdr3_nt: TGTGCCAGCAGCCGGACTTGGGGAGGGTATGGCTACACCTTC
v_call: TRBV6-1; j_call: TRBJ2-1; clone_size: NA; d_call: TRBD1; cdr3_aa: CASSEDGTGYNEQFF; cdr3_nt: TGTGCCAGCAGTGAAGACGGGACAGGATACAATGAGCAGTTCTTC
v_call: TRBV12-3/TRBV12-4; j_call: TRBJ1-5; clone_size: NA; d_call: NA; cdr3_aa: CASSSPGVQPQHF; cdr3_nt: TGTGCCAGCAGTTCCCCAGGGGTTCAGCCCCAGCATTTT
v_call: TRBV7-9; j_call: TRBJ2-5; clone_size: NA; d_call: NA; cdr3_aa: CASSLWARNQETQYF; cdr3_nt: TGTGCCAGCAGCTTATGGGCCAGGAACCAAGAGACCCAGTACTTC
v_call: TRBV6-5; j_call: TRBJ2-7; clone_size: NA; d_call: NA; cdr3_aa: CASSYAGTAGYYEQYF; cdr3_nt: TGTGCCAGCAGCTACGCAGGGACTGCGGGATACTACGAGCAGTACTTC
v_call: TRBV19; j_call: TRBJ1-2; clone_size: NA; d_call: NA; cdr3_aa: CASSMGEGDYGYTF; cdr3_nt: TGTGCCAGTAGTATGGGCGAGGGAGACTATGGCTACACCTTC
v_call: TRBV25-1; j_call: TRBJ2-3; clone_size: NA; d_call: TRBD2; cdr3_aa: CASSESGRADTQYF; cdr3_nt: TGTGCCAGCAGTGAATCCGGGAGGGCAGATACGCAGTATTTT
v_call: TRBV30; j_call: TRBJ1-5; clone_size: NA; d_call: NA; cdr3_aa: CAWSVGGAMGNQPQHF; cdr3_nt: TGTGCCTGGAGTGTGGGAGGGGCGATGGGCAATCAGCCCCAGCATTTT
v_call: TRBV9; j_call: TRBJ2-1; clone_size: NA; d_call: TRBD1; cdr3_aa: CASSVVGTGTYNEQFF; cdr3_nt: TGTGCCAGCAGCGTAGTGGGGACAGGTACCTACAATGAGCAGTTCTTC
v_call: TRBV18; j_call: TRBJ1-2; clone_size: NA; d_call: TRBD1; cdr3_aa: CASSRGTEPYGYTF; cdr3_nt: TGTGCCAGCTCACGAGGGACAGAGCCCTATGGCTACACCTTC
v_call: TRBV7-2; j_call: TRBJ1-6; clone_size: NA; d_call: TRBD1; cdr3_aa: CASRRGTGSLSPLHF; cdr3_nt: TGTGCCAGCAGACGAGGGACAGGGAGTCTTTCACCCCTCCACTTT
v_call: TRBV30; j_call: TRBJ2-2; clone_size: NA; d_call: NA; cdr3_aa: CASSVSVFSTGELFF; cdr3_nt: TGTGCCTCCTCCGTCAGTGTTTTTTCGACCGGGGAGCTGTTTTTT
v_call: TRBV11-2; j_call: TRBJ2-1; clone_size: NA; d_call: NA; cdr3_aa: CASSPRRYNEQFF; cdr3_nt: TGTGCCAGCAGCCCCCGGCGGTACAATGAGCAGTTCTTC
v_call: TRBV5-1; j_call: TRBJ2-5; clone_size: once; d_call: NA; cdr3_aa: CASRLGGSGQETQYF; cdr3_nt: TGCGCCAGCAGACTAGGTGGGAGTGGCCAAGAGACCCAGTACTTC
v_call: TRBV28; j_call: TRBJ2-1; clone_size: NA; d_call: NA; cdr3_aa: CASSLGALSYNEQFF; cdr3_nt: TGTGCCAGCAGTTTGGGGGCCTTGTCCTACAATGAGCAGTTCTTC
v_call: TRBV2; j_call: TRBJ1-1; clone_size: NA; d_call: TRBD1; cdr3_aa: CASSQDRASGTEAFF; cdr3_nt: TGTGCCAGCAGCCAGGACAGGGCCAGCGGCACTGAAGCTTTCTTT
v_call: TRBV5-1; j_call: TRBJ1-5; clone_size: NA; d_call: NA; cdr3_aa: CASSLDINQPQHF; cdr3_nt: TGCGCCAGCAGCTTGGATATTAATCAGCCCCAGCATTTT
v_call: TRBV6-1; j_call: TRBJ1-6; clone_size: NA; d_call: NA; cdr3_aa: CASSGAQGFDNSPLHF; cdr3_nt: TGTGCCAGCAGTGGGGCACAGGGATTTGACAATTCACCCCTCCACTTT
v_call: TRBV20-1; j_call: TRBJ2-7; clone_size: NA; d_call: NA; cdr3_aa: CSGLQGYEQYF; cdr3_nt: TGCAGTGGTCTACAGGGCTACGAGCAGTACTTC
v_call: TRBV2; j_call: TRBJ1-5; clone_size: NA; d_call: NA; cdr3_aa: CASSALLLAQHF; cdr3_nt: TGTGCCAGCAGCGCGCTTCTTCTGGCCCAGCATTTT
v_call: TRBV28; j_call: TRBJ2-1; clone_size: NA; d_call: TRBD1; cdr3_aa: CASSSSRTGGREQFF; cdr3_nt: TGTGCCAGCAGTTCAAGTAGGACAGGGGGCCGTGAGCAGTTCTTC
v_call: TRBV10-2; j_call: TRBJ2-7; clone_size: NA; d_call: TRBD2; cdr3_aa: CASTGTSGSYEQYF; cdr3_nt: TGCGCCAGCACAGGGACTAGCGGTTCCTACGAGCAGTACTTC
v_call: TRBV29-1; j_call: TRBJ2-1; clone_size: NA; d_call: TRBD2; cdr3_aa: CSVKSIAGGFYEQFF; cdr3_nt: TGCAGCGTAAAAAGCATAGCGGGGGGGTTCTATGAGCAGTTCTTC
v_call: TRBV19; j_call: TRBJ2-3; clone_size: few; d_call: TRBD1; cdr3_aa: CASTGQGGMGTDTQYF; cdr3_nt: TGTGCCAGTACGGGACAGGGAGGTATGGGCACAGATACGCAGTATTTT
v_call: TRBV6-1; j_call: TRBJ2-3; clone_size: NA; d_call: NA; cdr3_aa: CASSEGGTRTDTQYF; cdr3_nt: TGTGCCAGCAGTGAAGGGGGCACCCGCACAGATACGCAGTATTTT
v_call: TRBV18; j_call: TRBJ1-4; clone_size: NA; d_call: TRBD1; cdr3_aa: CASSPLGTANNEKLFF; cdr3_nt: TGTGCCAGCTCACCACTGGGGACAGCAAATAATGAAAAACTGTTTTTT
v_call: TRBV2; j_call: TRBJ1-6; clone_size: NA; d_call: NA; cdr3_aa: CASNVPAKASDNSPLHF; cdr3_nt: TGTGCCAGCAACGTCCCTGCAAAAGCATCGGATAATTCACCCCTCCACTTT
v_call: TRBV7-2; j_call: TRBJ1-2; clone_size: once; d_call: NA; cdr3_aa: CASSLERGANGYTF; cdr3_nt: TGTGCCAGCAGCTTAGAGCGTGGGGCGAATGGCTACACCTTC
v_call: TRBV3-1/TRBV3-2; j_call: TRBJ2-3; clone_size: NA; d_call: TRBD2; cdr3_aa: CASSQPLAGGTDTQYF; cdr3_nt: TGTGCCAGCAGCCAGCCCTTAGCGGGGGGCACAGATACGCAGTATTTT
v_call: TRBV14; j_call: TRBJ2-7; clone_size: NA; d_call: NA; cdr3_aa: CASSQEQGLTKYF; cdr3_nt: TGTGCCAGCAGCCAAGAACAGGGTTTAACTAAGTACTTC
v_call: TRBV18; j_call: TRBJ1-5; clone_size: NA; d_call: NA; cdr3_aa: CASSAQGPNQPQHF; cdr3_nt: TGTGCCAGCTCGGCACAGGGACCCAATCAGCCCCAGCATTTT
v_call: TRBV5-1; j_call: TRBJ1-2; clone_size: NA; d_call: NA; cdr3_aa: CASSLVGQSLLYGYTF; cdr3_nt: TGCGCCAGCAGCTTGGTAGGACAGAGTTTACTCTATGGCTACACCTTC
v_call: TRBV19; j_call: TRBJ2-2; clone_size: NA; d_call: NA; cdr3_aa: CASSTGVVNTGELFF; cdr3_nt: TGTGCCAGTAGTACAGGGGTGGTCAACACCGGGGAGCTGTTTTTT
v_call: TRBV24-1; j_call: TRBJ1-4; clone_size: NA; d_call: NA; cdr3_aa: CATSDQGATNEKLFF; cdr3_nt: TGTGCCACCAGTGATCAGGGTGCAACTAATGAAAAACTGTTTTTT
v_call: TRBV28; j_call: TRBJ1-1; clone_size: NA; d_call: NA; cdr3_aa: CASSFADNTEAFF; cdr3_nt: TGTGCCAGCAGTTTTGCAGATAACACTGAAGCTTTCTTT
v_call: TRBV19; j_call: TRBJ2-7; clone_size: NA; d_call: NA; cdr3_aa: CASSISDSAYEQYF; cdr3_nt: TGTGCCAGTAGTATTTCGGACAGCGCCTACGAGCAGTACTTC
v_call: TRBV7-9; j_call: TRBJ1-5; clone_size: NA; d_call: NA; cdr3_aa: CASSLGSGNQPQHF; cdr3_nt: TGTGCCAGCAGCTTAGGCAGCGGCAATCAGCCCCAGCATTTT
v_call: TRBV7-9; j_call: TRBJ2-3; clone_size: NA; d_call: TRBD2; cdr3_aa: CASSRGAGVTDTQYF; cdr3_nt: TGTGCCAGCAGCAGGGGAGCGGGGGTCACAGATACGCAGTATTTT
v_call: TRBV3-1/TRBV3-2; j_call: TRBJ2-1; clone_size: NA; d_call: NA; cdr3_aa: CASSQDGKSASSYNEQFF; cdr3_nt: TGTGCCAGCAGCCAAGATGGTAAATCAGCGAGCTCCTACAATGAGCAGTTCTTC
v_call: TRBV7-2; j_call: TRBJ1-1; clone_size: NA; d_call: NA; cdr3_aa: CASSSDTPSRANTEAFF; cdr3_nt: TGTGCCAGCAGCTCAGACACCCCCTCGCGGGCGAACACTGAAGCTTTCTTT
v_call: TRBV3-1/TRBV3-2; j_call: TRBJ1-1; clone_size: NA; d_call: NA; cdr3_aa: CASSQGVTGLAFF; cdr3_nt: TGTGCCAGCAGCCAAGGGGTAACAGGGTTAGCTTTCTTT
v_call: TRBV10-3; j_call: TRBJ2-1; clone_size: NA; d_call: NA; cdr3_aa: CAISTDSYNEQFF; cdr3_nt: TGTGCCATCAGCACTGACAGTTACAATGAGCAGTTCTTC